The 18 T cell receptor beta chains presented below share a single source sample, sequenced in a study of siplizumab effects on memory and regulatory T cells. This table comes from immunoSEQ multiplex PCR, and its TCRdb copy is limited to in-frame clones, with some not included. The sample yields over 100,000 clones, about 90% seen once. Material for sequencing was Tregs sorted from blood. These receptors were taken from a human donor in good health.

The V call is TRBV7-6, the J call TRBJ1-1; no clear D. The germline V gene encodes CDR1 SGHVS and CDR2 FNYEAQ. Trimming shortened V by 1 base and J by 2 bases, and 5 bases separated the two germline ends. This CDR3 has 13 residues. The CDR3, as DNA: TGTGCCAGCAGCTTAGACAGAAACACTGAAGCTTTCTTT. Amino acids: CASSLDRNTEAFF.

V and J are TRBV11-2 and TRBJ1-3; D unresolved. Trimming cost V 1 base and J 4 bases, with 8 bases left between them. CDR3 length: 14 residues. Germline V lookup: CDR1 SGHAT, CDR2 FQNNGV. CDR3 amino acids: CASSLGTTGNTIYF. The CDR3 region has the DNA TGTGCCAGCAGCTTAGGAACTACGGGAAACACCATATATTTT.

The CDR3 DNA reads as TGTGCCAGCAGCTTGCCCGGCACTGAAGCTTTCTTT. This encodes CASSLPGTEAFF. The rearrangement uses TRBV5-6 and TRBJ1-1, with unresolved D. V was trimmed by 1 base and J by 4 bases, leaving 5 bases between them. CDR1 and CDR2 (germline): SGHDT, YYEEEE. This CDR3 has 12 amino acids.

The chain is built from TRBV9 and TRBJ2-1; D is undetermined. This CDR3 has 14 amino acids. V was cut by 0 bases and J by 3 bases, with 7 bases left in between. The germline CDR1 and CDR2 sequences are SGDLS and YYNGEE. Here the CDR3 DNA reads TGTGCCAGCAGCGTAGGGACCCTCTACAATGAGCAGTTCTTC. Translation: CASSVGTLYNEQFF.

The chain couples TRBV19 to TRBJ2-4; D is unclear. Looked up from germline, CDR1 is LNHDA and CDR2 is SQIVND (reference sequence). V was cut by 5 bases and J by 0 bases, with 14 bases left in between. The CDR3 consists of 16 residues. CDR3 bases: TGTGCCAGTAGTCTTGGGTCCGGGTCAGCCAAAAACATTCAGTACTTC. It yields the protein CASSLGSGSAKNIQYF.

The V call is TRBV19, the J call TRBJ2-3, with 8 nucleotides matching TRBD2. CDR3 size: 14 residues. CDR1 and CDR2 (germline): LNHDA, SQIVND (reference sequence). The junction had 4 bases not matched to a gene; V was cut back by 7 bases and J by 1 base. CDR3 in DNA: TGTGCCAGTAAGCCGGGGGGGCGCACAGATACGCAGTATTTT. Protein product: CASKPGGRTDTQYF.

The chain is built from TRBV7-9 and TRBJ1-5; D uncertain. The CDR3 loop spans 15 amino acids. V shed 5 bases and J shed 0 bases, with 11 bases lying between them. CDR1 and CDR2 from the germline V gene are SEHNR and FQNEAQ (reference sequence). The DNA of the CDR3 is TGTGCCAGCAGCGCTGACACTTATAGCAATCAGCCCCAGCATTTT. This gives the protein CASSADTYSNQPQHF. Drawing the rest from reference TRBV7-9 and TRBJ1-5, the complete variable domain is DTGVSQNPRHKITKRGQNVTFRCDPISEHNRLYWYRQTLGQGPEFLTYFQNEAQLEKSRLLSDRFSAERPKGSFSTLEIQRTEQGDSAMYLCASSADTYSNQPQHFGDGTRLSIL.

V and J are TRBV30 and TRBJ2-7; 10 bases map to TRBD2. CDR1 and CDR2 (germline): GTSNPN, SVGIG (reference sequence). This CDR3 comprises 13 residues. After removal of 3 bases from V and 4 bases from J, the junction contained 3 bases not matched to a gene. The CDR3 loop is CAWSGLAAYEQYF. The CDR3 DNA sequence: TGTGCCTGGAGCGGACTAGCGGCTTACGAGCAGTACTTC. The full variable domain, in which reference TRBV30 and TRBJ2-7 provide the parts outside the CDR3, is SQTIHQWPATLVQPVGSPLSLECTVEGTSNPNLYWYRQAAGRGLQLLFYSVGIGQISSEVPQNLSASRPQDRQFILSSKKLLLSDSGFYLCAWSGLAAYEQYFGPGTRLTVT.

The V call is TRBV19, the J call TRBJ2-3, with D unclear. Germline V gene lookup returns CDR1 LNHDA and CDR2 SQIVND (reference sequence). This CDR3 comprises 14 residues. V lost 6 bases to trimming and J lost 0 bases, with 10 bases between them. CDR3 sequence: CASRLASSTDTQYF. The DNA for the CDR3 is TGTGCCAGTAGGTTGGCCTCTAGCACAGATACGCAGTATTTT.

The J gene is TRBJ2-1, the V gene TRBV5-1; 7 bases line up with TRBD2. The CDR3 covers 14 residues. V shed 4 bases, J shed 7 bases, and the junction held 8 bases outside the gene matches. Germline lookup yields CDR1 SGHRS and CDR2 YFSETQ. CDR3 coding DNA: TGCGCCAGCAGCCCCATATTACTAGCGAATGAGCAGTTCTTC. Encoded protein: CASSPILLANEQFF.

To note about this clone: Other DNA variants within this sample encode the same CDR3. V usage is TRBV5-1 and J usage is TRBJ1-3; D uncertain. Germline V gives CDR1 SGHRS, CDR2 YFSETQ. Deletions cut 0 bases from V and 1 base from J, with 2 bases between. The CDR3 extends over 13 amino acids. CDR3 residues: CASSLDSGNTIYF. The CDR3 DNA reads TGCGCCAGCAGCTTGGATTCTGGAAACACCATATATTTT.

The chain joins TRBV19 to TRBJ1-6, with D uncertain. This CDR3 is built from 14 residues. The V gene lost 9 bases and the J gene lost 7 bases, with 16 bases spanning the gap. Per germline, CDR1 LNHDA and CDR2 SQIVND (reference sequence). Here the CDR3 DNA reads TGTGCCAGCCGAGGTAGGCCTGGGAATTCACCCCTCCACTTT. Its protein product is CASRGRPGNSPLHF.

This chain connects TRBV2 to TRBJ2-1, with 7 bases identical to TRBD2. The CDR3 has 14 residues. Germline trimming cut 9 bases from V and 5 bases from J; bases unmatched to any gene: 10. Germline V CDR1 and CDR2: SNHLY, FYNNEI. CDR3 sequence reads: CASNSPGGNNEQFF. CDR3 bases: TGTGCCAGTAATAGTCCGGGGGGAAACAATGAGCAGTTCTTC.

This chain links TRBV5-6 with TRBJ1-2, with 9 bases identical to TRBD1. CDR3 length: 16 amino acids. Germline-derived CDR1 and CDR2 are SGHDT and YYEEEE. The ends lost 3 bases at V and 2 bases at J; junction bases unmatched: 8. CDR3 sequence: CASSSGPGQGNYGYTF. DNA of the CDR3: TGTGCCAGCAGCTCAGGACCGGGACAGGGAAACTATGGCTACACCTTC.

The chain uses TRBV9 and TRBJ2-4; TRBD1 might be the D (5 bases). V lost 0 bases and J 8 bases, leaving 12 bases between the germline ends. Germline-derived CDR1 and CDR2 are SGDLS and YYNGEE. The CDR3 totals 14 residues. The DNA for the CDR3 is TGTGCCAGCAGCGTAGATGTGGGGCAGGACATTCAGTACTTC. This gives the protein CASSVDVGQDIQYF.

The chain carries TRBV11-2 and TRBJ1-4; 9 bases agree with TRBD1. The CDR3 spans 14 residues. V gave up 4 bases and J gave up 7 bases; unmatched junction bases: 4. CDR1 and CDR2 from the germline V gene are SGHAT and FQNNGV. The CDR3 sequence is CASSSGTGREKLFF. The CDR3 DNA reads TGTGCCAGCAGCTCCGGGACAGGGCGTGAAAAACTGTTTTTT.

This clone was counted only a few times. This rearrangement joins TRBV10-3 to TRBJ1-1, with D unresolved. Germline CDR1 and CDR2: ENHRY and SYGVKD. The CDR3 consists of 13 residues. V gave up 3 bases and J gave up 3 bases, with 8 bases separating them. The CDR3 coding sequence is TGTGCCATCAGTGAATGGGGAGACACTGAAGCTTTCTTT. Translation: CAISEWGDTEAFF.

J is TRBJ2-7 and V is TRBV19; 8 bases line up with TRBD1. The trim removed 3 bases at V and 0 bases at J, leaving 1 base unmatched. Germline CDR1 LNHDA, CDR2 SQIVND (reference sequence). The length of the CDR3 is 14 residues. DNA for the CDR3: TGTGCCAGTAGTATGGGACAGGACTCCTACGAGCAGTACTTC. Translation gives CASSMGQDSYEQYF.